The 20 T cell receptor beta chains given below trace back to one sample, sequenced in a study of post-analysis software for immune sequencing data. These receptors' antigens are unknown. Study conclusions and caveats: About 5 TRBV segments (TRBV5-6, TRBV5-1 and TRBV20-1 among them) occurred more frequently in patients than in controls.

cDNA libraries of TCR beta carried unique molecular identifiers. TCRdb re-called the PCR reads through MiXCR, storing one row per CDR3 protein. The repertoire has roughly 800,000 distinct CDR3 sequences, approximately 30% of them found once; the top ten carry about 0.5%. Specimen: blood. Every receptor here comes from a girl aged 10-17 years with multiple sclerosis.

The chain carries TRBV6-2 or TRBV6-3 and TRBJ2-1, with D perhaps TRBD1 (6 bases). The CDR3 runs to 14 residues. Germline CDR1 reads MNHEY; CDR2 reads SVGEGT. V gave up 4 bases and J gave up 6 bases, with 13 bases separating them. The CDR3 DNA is TGTGCCAGCAGTTTCCTGCAGGGGATCAATGAGCAGTTCTTC. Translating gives CASSFLQGINEQFF.

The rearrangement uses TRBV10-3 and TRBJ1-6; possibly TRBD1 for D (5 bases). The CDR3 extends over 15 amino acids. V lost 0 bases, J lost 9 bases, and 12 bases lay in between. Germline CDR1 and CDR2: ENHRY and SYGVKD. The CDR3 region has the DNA TGTGCCATCAGTGAGTCAAGGTCGAGGGGTTCACCCCTCCACTTT. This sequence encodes CAISESRSRGSPLHF.

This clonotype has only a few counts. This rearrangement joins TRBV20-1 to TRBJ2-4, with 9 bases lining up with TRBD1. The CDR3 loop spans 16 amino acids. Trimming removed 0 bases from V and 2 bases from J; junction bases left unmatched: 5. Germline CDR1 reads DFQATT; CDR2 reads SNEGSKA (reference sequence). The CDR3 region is CSARDQGQGTKNIQYF. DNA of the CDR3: TGCAGTGCTAGAGACCAGGGACAGGGTACCAAAAACATTCAGTACTTC.

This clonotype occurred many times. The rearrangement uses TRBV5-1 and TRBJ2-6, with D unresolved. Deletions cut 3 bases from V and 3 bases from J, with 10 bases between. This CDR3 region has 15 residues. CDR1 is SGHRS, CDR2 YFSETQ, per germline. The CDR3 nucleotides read TGCGCCAGCAGCTCGCTCTCCTTTGGGGCCAACGTCCTGACTTTC. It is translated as CASSSLSFGANVLTF.

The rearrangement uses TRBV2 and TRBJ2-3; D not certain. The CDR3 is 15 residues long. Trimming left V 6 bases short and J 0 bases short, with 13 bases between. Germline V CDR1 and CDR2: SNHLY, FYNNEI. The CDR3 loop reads CASRTGGSSTDTQYF. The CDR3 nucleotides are TGTGCCAGCAGGACCGGTGGCAGCAGCACAGATACGCAGTATTTT.

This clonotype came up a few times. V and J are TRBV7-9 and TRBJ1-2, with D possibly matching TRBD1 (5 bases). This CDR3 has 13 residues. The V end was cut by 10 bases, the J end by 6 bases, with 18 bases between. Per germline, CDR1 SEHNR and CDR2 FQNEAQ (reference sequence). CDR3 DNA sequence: TGTGCCACGGAACCGACAGAGTCGGATGGCTACACCTTC. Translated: CATEPTESDGYTF.

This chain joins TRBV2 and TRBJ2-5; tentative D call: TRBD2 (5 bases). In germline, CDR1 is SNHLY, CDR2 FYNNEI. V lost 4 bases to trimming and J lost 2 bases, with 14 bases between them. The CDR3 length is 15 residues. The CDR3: CASSAVSGGQETQYF. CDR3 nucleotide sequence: TGTGCCAGCAGTGCAGTAAGCGGAGGTCAAGAGACCCAGTACTTC.

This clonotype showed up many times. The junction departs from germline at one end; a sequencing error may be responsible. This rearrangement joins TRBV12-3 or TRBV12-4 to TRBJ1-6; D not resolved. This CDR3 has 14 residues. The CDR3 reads CASSPLGGNSPLHF. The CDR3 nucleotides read TGCGCCAGCAGCCCCCTCGGCGGTAATTCACCCCTCCACTTT.

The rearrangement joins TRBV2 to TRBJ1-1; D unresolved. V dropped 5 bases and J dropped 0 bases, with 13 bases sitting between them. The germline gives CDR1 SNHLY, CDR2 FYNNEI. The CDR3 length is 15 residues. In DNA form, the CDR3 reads TGTGCCAGCAGTTACCTCGCTCCGGTGAACACTGAAGCTTTCTTT. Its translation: CASSYLAPVNTEAFF. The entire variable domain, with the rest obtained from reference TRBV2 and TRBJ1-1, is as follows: EPEVTQTPSHQVTQMGQEVILRCVPISNHLYFYWYRQILGQKVEFLVSFYNNEISEKSEIFDDQFSVERPDGSNFTLKIRSTKLEDSAMYFCASSYLAPVNTEAFFGQGTRLTVV.

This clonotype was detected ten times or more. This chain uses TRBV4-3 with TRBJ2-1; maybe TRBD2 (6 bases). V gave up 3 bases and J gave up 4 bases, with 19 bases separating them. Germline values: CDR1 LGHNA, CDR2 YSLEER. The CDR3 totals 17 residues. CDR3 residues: CASSHSLGASAYNEQFF. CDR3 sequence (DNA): TGCGCCAGCAGCCATTCCCTAGGGGCTAGCGCGTACAATGAGCAGTTCTTC.

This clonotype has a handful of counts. The CDR3 reads CASSQDLQGGVYGYTF. CDR3 coding DNA: TGCGCCAGCAGCCAAGATCTCCAGGGGGGTGTGTATGGCTACACCTTC. The chain has TRBV4-1 and TRBJ1-2; 7 positions match TRBD1. With 0 bases clipped from V and 5 bases from J, the junction kept 9 bases outside the gene matches. The CDR3 runs to 16 residues. CDR1 is MGHRA, CDR2 YSYEKL, per germline.

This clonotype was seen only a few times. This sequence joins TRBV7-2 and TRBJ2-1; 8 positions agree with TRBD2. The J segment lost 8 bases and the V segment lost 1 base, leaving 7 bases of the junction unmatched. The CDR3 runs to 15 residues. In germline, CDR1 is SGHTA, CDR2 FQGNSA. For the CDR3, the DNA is TGTGCCAGCAGCTTAGGGTATCCAGCGGGAGATGAGCAGTTCTTC. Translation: CASSLGYPAGDEQFF.

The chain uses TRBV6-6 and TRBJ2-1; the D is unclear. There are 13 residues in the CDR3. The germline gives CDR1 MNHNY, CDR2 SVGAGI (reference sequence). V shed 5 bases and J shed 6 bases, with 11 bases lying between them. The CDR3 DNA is TGTGCCAGCAGTCCCCGGACCGCCAATGAGCAGTTCTTC. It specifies CASSPRTANEQFF.

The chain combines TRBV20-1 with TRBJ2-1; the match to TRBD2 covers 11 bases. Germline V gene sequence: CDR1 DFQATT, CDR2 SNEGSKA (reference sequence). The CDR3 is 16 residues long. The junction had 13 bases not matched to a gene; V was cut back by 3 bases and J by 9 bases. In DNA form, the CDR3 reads TGCAGTGCTAGCCTACTAGCGGGAGTTGGGAGGGGTGAGCAGTTCTTC. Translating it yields CSASLLAGVGRGEQFF.

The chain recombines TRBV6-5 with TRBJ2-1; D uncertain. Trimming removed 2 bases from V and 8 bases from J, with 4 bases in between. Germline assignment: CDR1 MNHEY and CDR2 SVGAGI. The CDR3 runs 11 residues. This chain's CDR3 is CASSYGYEQFF. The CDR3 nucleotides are TGTGCCAGCAGTTACGGGTATGAGCAGTTCTTC.

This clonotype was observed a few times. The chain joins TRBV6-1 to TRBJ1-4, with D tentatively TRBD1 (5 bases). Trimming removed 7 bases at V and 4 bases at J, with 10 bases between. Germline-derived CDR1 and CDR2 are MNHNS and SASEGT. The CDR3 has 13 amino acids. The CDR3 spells CASNRDGNEKLFF. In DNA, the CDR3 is TGTGCCAGCAACCGGGACGGTAATGAAAAACTGTTTTTT.

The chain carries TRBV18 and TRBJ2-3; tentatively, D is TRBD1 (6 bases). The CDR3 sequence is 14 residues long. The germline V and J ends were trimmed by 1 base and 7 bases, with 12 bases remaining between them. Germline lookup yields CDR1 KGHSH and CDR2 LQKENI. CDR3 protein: CASSPLPGHNTQYF. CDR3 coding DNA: TGTGCCAGCTCACCACTCCCGGGACACAATACGCAGTATTTT.

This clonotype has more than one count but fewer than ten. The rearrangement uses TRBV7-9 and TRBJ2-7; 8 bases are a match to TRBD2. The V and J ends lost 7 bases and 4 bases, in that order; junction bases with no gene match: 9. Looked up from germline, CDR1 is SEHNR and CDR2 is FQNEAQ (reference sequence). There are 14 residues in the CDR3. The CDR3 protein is CASTRQRENYEQYF. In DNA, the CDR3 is TGTGCCAGCACCCGGCAGCGGGAGAATTACGAGCAGTACTTC.

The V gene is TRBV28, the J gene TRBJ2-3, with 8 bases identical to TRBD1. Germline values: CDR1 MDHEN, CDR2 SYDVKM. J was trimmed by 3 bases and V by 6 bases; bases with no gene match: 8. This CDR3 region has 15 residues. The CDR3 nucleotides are TGTGCCAGCAGCTCTGACAGGGGCCCAACAGATACGCAGTATTTT. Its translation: CASSSDRGPTDTQYF.

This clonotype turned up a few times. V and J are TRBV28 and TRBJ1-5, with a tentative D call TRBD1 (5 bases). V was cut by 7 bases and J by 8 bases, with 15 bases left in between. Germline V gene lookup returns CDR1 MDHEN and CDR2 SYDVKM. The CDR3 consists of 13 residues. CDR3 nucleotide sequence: TGTGCCAGCACCCGTGAGGGGCGGGAGCCCCAGCATTTT. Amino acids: CASTREGREPQHF.